The rows below give T cell receptor beta chains drawn from one sample of a study of identical twins. TCRdb reanalysed the 5' RACE reads using MiXCR and keeps one entry per CDR3 protein. The sample carries fewer than 500,000 distinct CDR3 sequences, roughly 13% recorded once. In addition, the sample was reused for a study of yellow fever vaccine responses in identical twins.

Sequenced sample: CD4+ T cells sorted from blood. The receptors stem from a woman in her late teens or twenties in good health. CDR3s include the opening cysteine and the closing phenylalanine or tryptophan. The D gene is left open where the match is weak. Clone size is stated in some rows and not others, as once, few, many or a class when expanded.

TRBV20-1	TRBJ1-5	many	TRBD1	CSAPGQENNQPQHF	TGCAGTGCTCCCGGACAGGAAAACAATCAGCCCCAGCATTTT
TRBV5-1	TRBJ2-3	NA	NA	CASSLETADTQYF	TGCGCCAGCAGCTTGGAAACCGCGGATACGCAGTATTTT
TRBV5-1	TRBJ2-7	few	NA	CASSPAEGSRAQYF	TGCGCCAGCAGCCCGGCGGAGGGTTCAAGAGCGCAGTACTTC
TRBV27	TRBJ2-1	NA	TRBD2	CASSLEGSGLYNEQFF	TGTGCCAGCAGTCTCGAGGGTAGCGGGCTTTACAATGAGCAGTTCTTC
TRBV2	TRBJ2-7	few	TRBD2	CASRGLAGVGEQYF	TGTGCCAGCAGGGGACTAGCGGGAGTAGGCGAGCAGTACTTC
TRBV7-3	TRBJ2-7	once	NA	CASSLATDLPYEQYF	TGTGCCAGCAGCTTAGCGACGGATTTACCCTACGAGCAGTACTTC
TRBV5-1	TRBJ2-7	NA	TRBD1	CASSLWTGGEQYF	TGCGCCAGCAGCTTGTGGACAGGGGGCGAGCAGTACTTC
TRBV2	TRBJ2-7	few	TRBD2	CASTGLADSYEQYF	TGTGCCAGCACTGGACTAGCGGATTCCTACGAGCAGTACTTC
TRBV5-6	TRBJ1-1	NA	NA	CASRRWGGNTEAFF	TGTGCCAGCAGACGGTGGGGGGGGAACACTGAAGCTTTCTTT
TRBV6-2/TRBV6-3	TRBJ2-7	NA	TRBD2	CASSYASGRLAGNEQYF	TGTGCCAGCAGTTACGCTTCGGGAAGGCTAGCGGGAAACGAGCAGTACTTC
TRBV29-1	TRBJ2-7	NA	NA	CSVVLSSYHEQYF	TGCAGCGTTGTTTTGTCTAGCTACCACGAGCAGTACTTC
TRBV4-1	TRBJ2-3	NA	NA	CASSQDVDTQYF	TGCGCCAGCAGCCAAGACGTAGATACGCAGTATTTT
TRBV10-3	TRBJ1-4	NA	NA	CAISESSATNEKLFF	TGTGCCATCAGTGAGTCGAGTGCAACTAATGAAAAACTGTTTTTT
TRBV28	TRBJ2-5	few	TRBD1	CASSPPGQEETQYF	TGTGCCAGCAGTCCCCCGGGACAGGAAGAGACCCAGTACTTC
TRBV5-1	TRBJ1-2	few	TRBD1	CASSPAVTGAYGYTF	TGCGCCAGCAGCCCGGCGGTGACAGGGGCATATGGCTACACCTTC
TRBV18	TRBJ2-3	NA	NA	CASSPIGETLTDTQYF	TGTGCCAGCTCACCTATAGGGGAGACCCTCACAGATACGCAGTATTTT
TRBV20-1	TRBJ2-3	NA	TRBD2	CSAWVWSGSQLDTQYF	TGCAGTGCTTGGGTTTGGAGCGGGAGTCAGTTAGATACGCAGTATTTT
TRBV20-1	TRBJ2-1	few	NA	CSARDPLATEQFF	TGCAGTGCTAGAGACCCCCTAGCGACGGAGCAGTTCTTC
TRBV29-1	TRBJ2-7	NA	TRBD1	CSVKRWTGSYEQYF	TGCAGCGTTAAGAGATGGACAGGGAGCTACGAGCAGTACTTC
TRBV20-1	TRBJ2-7	few	TRBD2	CSATNFLGGEEQYF	TGCAGTGCTACTAATTTTTTGGGGGGGGAGGAGCAGTACTTC
TRBV28	TRBJ2-7	few	NA	CASSQGTGGPLFREQYF	TGTGCCAGCAGTCAAGGGACGGGGGGCCCTCTTTTCCGCGAGCAGTACTTC
TRBV5-1	TRBJ2-2	few	TRBD1	CASSNRGLSNTGELFF	TGCGCCAGCAGCAACAGGGGTTTGTCGAACACCGGGGAGCTGTTTTTT
TRBV10-3	TRBJ2-5	few	TRBD1	CAIRADRGQLETQYF	TGTGCCATCAGAGCGGACAGGGGGCAGTTGGAGACCCAGTACTTC
TRBV12-3/TRBV12-4	TRBJ2-7	few	NA	CASGNLNRVGEQYF	TGTGCCAGCGGCAACCTTAACAGGGTCGGCGAGCAGTACTTC